A single sample gave rise to the 17 T cell receptor beta chains below, sequenced in a study of cytomegalovirus exposure and HLA in healthy donors. Primers for the PCR totalled 60 Vbeta and 13 Jbeta. The data were produced by immunoSEQ multiplex PCR, yet TCRdb's version contains in-frame clones alone and is incomplete. The sample lists over 90,000 clones; over 60% were seen once. The specimen sequenced was PBMCs. All receptors derive from a male donor in good health and CMV-seropositive.

The rearrangement links TRBV19 to TRBJ2-1; 7 bases are shared with TRBD1. The CDR3 length is 13 residues. The trim removed 3 bases at V and 5 bases at J, leaving 1 base unmatched. The germline V gene encodes CDR1 LNHDA and CDR2 SQIVND (reference sequence). DNA for the CDR3: TGTGCCAGTAGTATTACAGGGGACAATGAGCAGTTCTTC. Protein sequence: CASSITGDNEQFF.

This rearrangement joins TRBV7-3 to TRBJ2-3, with D possibly matching TRBD1 (5 bases). From germline, CDR1 is SGHTA and CDR2 FQGTGA. The CDR3 loop spans 14 amino acids. V was pared by 2 bases and J by 2 bases, with 8 bases between. The DNA of the CDR3 is TGTGCCAGCAGCTTAGGGGCGGCCACAGATACGCAGTATTTT. Protein product: CASSLGAATDTQYF.

The chain employs TRBV11-3 and TRBJ2-1; a weak D match, TRBD2 (6 bases). This CDR3 region has 15 residues. V lost 5 bases and J lost 10, with 21 bases in between. Germline values: CDR1 SGHNT, CDR2 YENEEA. For the CDR3, the DNA is TGTGCCAGCAGCCCAACCGGGACTCCCGTTGGGGAGCAGTTCTTC. This sequence encodes CASSPTGTPVGEQFF. Using reference TRBV11-3 and TRBJ2-1 for the parts outside the CDR3, the full variable domain is EAGVVQSPRYKIIEKKQPVAFWCNPISGHNTLYWYLQNLGQGPELLIRYENEEAVDDSQLPKDRFSAERLKGVDSTLKIQPAELGDSAVYLCASSPTGTPVGEQFFGPGTRLTVL.

The chain uses TRBV7-9 and TRBJ2-5, with 9 bases identical to TRBD1. The end of the DNA fits TRBJ2-7 better, so the J call may be wrong. This CDR3 region has 15 residues. The V gene's germline CDR1 is SEHNR and CDR2 FQNEAQ (reference sequence). The CDR3 region has the DNA TGTGCCAGCACCCACCCGGCGGACAGGGGATACGAGCAGTACTTC. It codes for CASTHPADRGYEQYF.

The chain is built from TRBV6-1 and TRBJ2-3; 9 bases fit TRBD1. Trimming took 1 base from V and 2 from J; bases not matched to a gene: 1. Germline CDR1 is MNHNS and CDR2 is SASEGT. The CDR3 consists of 15 residues. The CDR3 nucleotides read TGTGCCAGCAGTGAAGGGGACAGGGCCACAGATACGCAGTATTTT. This sequence encodes CASSEGDRATDTQYF.

This clone was counted a few times. The chain has TRBV5-4 and TRBJ2-5; D possibly corresponds to TRBD2 (6 bases). This CDR3 comprises 15 residues. V was cut by 1 base and J by 2 bases, with 12 bases left in between. Germline V CDR1 and CDR2: SGHNT, YYREEE (reference sequence). As DNA, the CDR3 is TGTGCCAGCAGCTTGAGGAGGGAAACACAAGAGACCCAGTACTTC. Encoded protein: CASSLRRETQETQYF.

This chain joins TRBV7-6 and TRBJ2-2, with TRBD2 matching over 8 bases. Germline CDR1 is SGHVS and CDR2 is FNYEAQ. V lost 5 bases to trimming and J lost 7 bases; unmatched junction nucleotides: 9. This CDR3 has 15 amino acids. The CDR3 sequence: CASSRWAGGSGELFF. The CDR3 DNA reads as TGTGCCAGCAGCCGTTGGGCGGGAGGAAGCGGGGAGCTGTTTTTT.

The J gene is TRBJ2-7, the V gene TRBV29-1; tentative D call: TRBD2 (5 bases). In germline, CDR1 is SQVTM, CDR2 ANQGSEA. V lost 3 bases, J lost 2 bases, and 8 bases lay in between. The CDR3 is 12 amino acids. The DNA of the CDR3 is TGCAGCGTTGAGGGGAGAGCCTACGAGCAGTACTTC. Its translation is CSVEGRAYEQYF.

As concerns this clone: At the DNA level, this CDR3 is encoded by other sequences in the same sample as well. CDR3 nucleotides: TGTGCCAGTAGTCCAACAGGGGGTAATCAGCCCCAGCATTTT. It specifies CASSPTGGNQPQHF. The chain uses TRBV19 and TRBJ1-5, with 8 bases aligning to TRBD1. J gave up 4 bases and V 5 bases, and 4 bases lay outside the gene matches. Germline CDR1 and CDR2: LNHDA and SQIVND (reference sequence). The CDR3 loop spans 14 amino acids.

Comments on this clone: In the same sample, other DNA sequences code for this CDR3. The chain joins TRBV7-3 to TRBJ2-1, with TRBD2 matching 9 bases. Trimming cost V 5 bases and J 0 bases; bases outside gene matches: 2. The CDR3 loop spans 15 amino acids. Germline loops: CDR1 SGHTA, CDR2 FQGTGA. The CDR3 DNA sequence: TGTGCCAGCAGCCTTAGCGGGAGCTCCTACAATGAGCAGTTCTTC. Its translation: CASSLSGSSYNEQFF.

V usage is TRBV28 and J usage is TRBJ1-2; D is uncertain. CDR3 length: 12 amino acids. Germline CDR1 reads MDHEN; CDR2 reads SYDVKM. V lost 2 bases, J lost 5 bases, and 6 bases lay in between. CDR3 amino acids: CASSLQEYGYTF. CDR3 DNA: TGTGCCAGCAGTTTACAGGAATATGGCTACACCTTC.

The chain couples TRBV28 to TRBJ2-5; D might be TRBD1 (6 bases). The V gene lost 2 bases and the J gene lost 4 bases, with 17 bases spanning the gap. The CDR3 is 16 residues long. CDR1 is MDHEN and CDR2 is SYDVKM in the germline V gene. DNA of the CDR3: TGTGCCAGCAGTTTAAACAGGGATCCTAAGGGAGAGACCCAGTACTTC. Amino acid sequence: CASSLNRDPKGETQYF.

CDR3 nucleotides: TGTGCCAGCAGCGTAGAAGCGACAGGGGAGACCCAGTACTTC. Encoded protein: CASSVEATGETQYF. The V and J genes are TRBV9 and TRBJ2-5; 7 nucleotides line up with TRBD1. From germline, CDR1 is SGDLS and CDR2 YYNGEE. V shed 0 bases, J shed 5 bases, and the junction held 4 bases outside the gene matches. The CDR3 consists of 14 residues.

This chain links TRBV10-3 with TRBJ2-3, with D uncertain. V dropped 7 bases and J dropped 0 bases, with 11 bases sitting between them. CDR3 length: 14 residues. CDR1 ENHRY and CDR2 SYGVKD come from the germline V gene. In DNA form, the CDR3 reads TGTGCCATCAAAAAACCTACTAGCACAGATACGCAGTATTTT. Amino acids: CAIKKPTSTDTQYF.

This rearrangement joins TRBV29-1 to TRBJ2-1, with D possibly matching TRBD1 (5 bases). The CDR3 runs 13 residues. Germline V gene sequence: CDR1 SQVTM, CDR2 ANQGSEA. Trimming stripped 7 bases from V and 7 bases from J, with 17 bases between. Written as DNA, the CDR3 is TGCAGCGCGAAGTCGGCTCAGGGAAATGAGCAGTTCTTC. Protein product: CSAKSAQGNEQFF.

This clone showed up just once. The chain couples TRBV6-1 to TRBJ1-5; no definite D call. Germline assignment: CDR1 MNHNS and CDR2 SASEGT. V lost 11 bases, J lost 4 bases, and 18 bases lay in between. This CDR3 contains 14 residues. The CDR3 region has the DNA TGTGCCGCGGCCTCGAGGATATGGAATCAGCCCCAGCATTTT. It translates to CAAASRIWNQPQHF.

The chain employs TRBV7-3 and TRBJ2-3, with a tentative D call TRBD2 (5 bases). CDR1 and CDR2 from the germline V gene are SGHTA and FQGTGA. V gave up 5 bases and J gave up 1 base, with 7 bases separating them. This CDR3 is 13 amino acids long. The CDR3 protein is CASSNGGTDTQYF. CDR3 nucleotide sequence: TGTGCCAGCAGCAACGGGGGCACAGATACGCAGTATTTT.